The clone carrying this T cell receptor (beta chain) came up a few times. Its matching antigen is unknown. The data stem from a study of CD8+ T cells in alopecia areata. Study-level findings and limits: TCR sharing was clearer in mice than between patients, perhaps partly owing to patient HLA diversity.

CDR3 length: 15 residues. Germline loops: CDR1 SGHRS, CDR2 YFSETQ. V dropped 5 bases and J dropped 2; count of bases not matched to a gene: 6. TCR sequencing used cDNA made by reverse transcription of extracted RNA. Measured with immunoSEQ multiplex PCR; TCRdb has only the in-frame clones, and not every one. The sample lists more than 75,000 clones; 41% were seen once. Researchers took lesional scalp punch biopsies and peripheral blood from people who were alopecia areata patients. The TCR sequence derives from a human donor with alopecia areata. V gene TRBV5-1 combines with J gene TRBJ2-1, with 8 bases that match TRBD1. The sample comprised CD4+ T cells sorted from blood. Written as DNA, the CDR3 is TGCGCCAGCAGGTATGGACAGGGAACCTACAATGAGCAGTTCTTC. As protein: CASRYGQGTYNEQFF.